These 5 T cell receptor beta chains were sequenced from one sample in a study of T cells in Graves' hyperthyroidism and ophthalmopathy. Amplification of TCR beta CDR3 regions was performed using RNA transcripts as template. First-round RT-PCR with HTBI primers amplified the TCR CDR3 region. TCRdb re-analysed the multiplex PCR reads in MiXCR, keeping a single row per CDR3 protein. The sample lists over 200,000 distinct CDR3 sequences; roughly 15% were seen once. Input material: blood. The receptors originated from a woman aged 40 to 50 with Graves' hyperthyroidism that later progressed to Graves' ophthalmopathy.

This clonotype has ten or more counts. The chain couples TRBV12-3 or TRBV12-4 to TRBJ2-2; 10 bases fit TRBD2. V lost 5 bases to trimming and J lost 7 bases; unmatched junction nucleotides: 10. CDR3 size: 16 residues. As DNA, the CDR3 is TGTGCCAGCAGTCCTTATACTAGCGGGACGGTCGGGGAGCTGTTTTTT. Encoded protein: CASSPYTSGTVGELFF.

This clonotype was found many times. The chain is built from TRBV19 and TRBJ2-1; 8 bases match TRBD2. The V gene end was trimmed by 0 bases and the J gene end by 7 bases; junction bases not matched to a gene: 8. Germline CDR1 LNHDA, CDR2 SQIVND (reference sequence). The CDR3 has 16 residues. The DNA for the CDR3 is TGTGCCAGTAGTATAGATCTCGGACTAGCCATGAATGAGCAGTTCTTC. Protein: CASSIDLGLAMNEQFF.

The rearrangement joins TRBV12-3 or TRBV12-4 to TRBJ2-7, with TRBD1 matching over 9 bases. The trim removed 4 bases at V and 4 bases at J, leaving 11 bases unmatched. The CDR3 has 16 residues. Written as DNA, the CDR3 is TGTGCCAGCAGTTCACAGGGGGCGAGGGGCCTTTACGAGCAGTACTTC. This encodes CASSSQGARGLYEQYF.

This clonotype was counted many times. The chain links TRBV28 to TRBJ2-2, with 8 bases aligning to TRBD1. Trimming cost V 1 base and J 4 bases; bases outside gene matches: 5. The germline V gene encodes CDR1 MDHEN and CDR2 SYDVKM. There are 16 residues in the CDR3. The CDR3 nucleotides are TGTGCCAGCAGTTTATTACAGGGGGTGTTCACCGGGGAGCTGTTTTTT. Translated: CASSLLQGVFTGELFF.

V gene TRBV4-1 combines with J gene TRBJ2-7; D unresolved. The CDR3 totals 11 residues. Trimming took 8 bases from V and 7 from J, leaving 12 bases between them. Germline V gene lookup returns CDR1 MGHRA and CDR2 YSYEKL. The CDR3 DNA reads TGCGCCAGCGGCAAGGGTGTGGAGCAGTACTTC. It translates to CASGKGVEQYF.